These 27 T cell receptor beta chains came from one sample sequenced in a study of blood T cell repertoires in COVID-19. TCRdb's table, derived via immunoSEQ multiplex PCR, lists solely in-frame clones and lacks some. The top ten clones hold approximately 1.4% of a sample with approximately 430,000 clones, roughly 90% of them seen once. Sequences were obtained from peripheral blood. Every receptor here comes from a woman in her 30s with active or convalescent COVID-19.

The rearrangement uses TRBV25-1 and TRBJ1-2, with D possibly being TRBD1 (5 bases). V lost 4 bases and J lost 2, with 11 bases in between. Germline V gene data show CDR1 as MGHDK and CDR2 as SYGVNS. The CDR3 sequence is 14 residues long. CDR3 amino acids: CASSVLQENYGYTF. CDR3 coding DNA: TGTGCCAGCAGTGTCTTACAGGAGAACTATGGCTACACCTTC.

About this clone: Distinct nucleotide sequences in the sample also encode this CDR3. The chain uses TRBV3-1 (or the pseudogene TRBV3-2) and TRBJ2-1; 7 bases agree with TRBD1. This CDR3 contains 16 residues. Looked up from germline, CDR1 is LGHDT and CDR2 is YNNKEL (reference sequence). The V gene end was trimmed by 1 base and the J gene end by 2 bases; junction bases not matched to a gene: 5. CDR3 nucleotides: TGTGCCAGCAGCCAAGCCGGGACAGATCCCTACAATGAGCAGTTCTTC. Its translation is CASSQAGTDPYNEQFF.

The chain joins TRBV2 to TRBJ2-1; maybe TRBD2 (6 bases). The germline CDR1 and CDR2 sequences are SNHLY and FYNNEI. The CDR3 has 15 residues. Trimming cost V 6 bases and J 1 base, with 13 bases left between them. DNA for the CDR3: TGTGCCAGCAGAGACCGGGAGTTATCCTACAATGAGCAGTTCTTC. Translated: CASRDRELSYNEQFF.

The gene calls are TRBV11-3 and TRBJ2-1; TRBD2 agrees at 8 bases. This CDR3 is built from 16 residues. V dropped 5 bases and J dropped 5; count of bases not matched to a gene: 11. Germline V CDR1 and CDR2: SGHNT, YENEEA. In DNA, the CDR3 is TGTGCCAGCAGCCCTCAGCAGCGGGGGATTAACAATGAGCAGTTCTTC. Translation: CASSPQQRGINNEQFF.

The chain carries TRBV2 and TRBJ1-2, with 11 positions matching TRBD1. Germline V gene sequence: CDR1 SNHLY, CDR2 FYNNEI. This CDR3 has 16 amino acids. Germline trimming cut 6 bases from V and 6 bases from J; bases unmatched to any gene: 12. CDR3 protein: CASRHFVGQGADGYTF. Written as DNA, the CDR3 is TGTGCCAGCAGGCACTTCGTAGGACAGGGGGCGGATGGCTACACCTTC.

This chain joins TRBV27 and TRBJ2-4, with 9 bases identical to TRBD1. The CDR3 extends over 12 amino acids. Germline CDR1 is MNHEY and CDR2 is SMNVEV (reference sequence). Losses at the gene ends were 4 bases for V and 14 bases for J; bases not matched to a gene: 6. The CDR3 loop reads CASSSGQGVKYF. CDR3 in DNA: TGTGCCAGCAGTTCGGGACAGGGAGTAAAGTACTTC.

The chain is built from TRBV10-3 and TRBJ2-7; possible D gene TRBD2, 6 bases. CDR3 length equals 15 residues. CDR1 is ENHRY, CDR2 SYGVKD, per germline. V shed 0 bases and J shed 6 bases, with 15 bases lying between them. CDR3 amino acids: CAISESGGVLAEQYF. The DNA for the CDR3 is TGTGCCATCAGTGAGTCTGGAGGGGTCCTTGCCGAGCAGTACTTC.

V and J are TRBV4-2 and TRBJ1-1; 8 bases align to TRBD1. Germline V gene sequence: CDR1 LGHNA, CDR2 YNFKEQ. V lost 0 bases to trimming and J lost 3 bases; unmatched junction nucleotides: 9. The CDR3 is made up of 17 amino acids. In nucleotides, the CDR3 is TGTGCCAGCAGCCAAGATATTACAGGGGGGGGGTACACTGAAGCTTTCTTT. This gives the protein CASSQDITGGGYTEAFF.

The chain has TRBV6-5 and TRBJ1-1, with D possibly matching TRBD1 (6 bases). The CDR3 extends over 15 amino acids. Deletions cut 10 bases from V and 0 bases from J, with 18 bases between. The V gene's germline CDR1 is MNHEY and CDR2 SVGAGI. The CDR3 loop reads CATNQDSALNTEAFF. CDR3 nucleotide sequence: TGTGCCACTAACCAGGACAGCGCCCTGAACACTGAAGCTTTCTTT.

The chain combines TRBV27 with TRBJ2-5; TRBD1 is a possible D gene (6 bases). The V and J ends lost 1 base and 5 bases respectively, with 17 bases between them. Germline values: CDR1 MNHEY, CDR2 SMNVEV (reference sequence). CDR3 length equals 16 residues. In nucleotides, the CDR3 is TGTGCCAGCAGTTTATTGTGGCAGGGGCGTCCGGAGACCCAGTACTTC. It translates to CASSLLWQGRPETQYF.

Only one count was recorded for this clone. The chain joins TRBV2 to TRBJ1-5; D call uncertain. This CDR3 has 16 residues. The V gene lost 6 bases and the J gene lost 0 bases, with 15 bases spanning the gap. Germline-derived CDR1 and CDR2 are SNHLY and FYNNEI. This chain's CDR3 is CASSLEAAYSNQPQHF. For the CDR3, the DNA is TGTGCCAGCAGCCTCGAGGCAGCATATAGCAATCAGCCCCAGCATTTT.

The sample holds one count of this clone. This sequence joins TRBV19 and TRBJ1-6; D unclear. The CDR3 loop spans 17 amino acids. The V gene lost 3 bases and the J gene lost 0 bases, with 12 bases spanning the gap. Germline CDR1 reads LNHDA; CDR2 reads SQIVND (reference sequence). The chain's CDR3 is CASSMFPGSSYNSPLHF. The CDR3 DNA follows: TGTGCCAGTAGTATGTTTCCCGGGAGCTCCTATAATTCACCCCTCCACTTT.

This chain links TRBV5-1 with TRBJ2-5; 11 bases fit TRBD1. The germline gives CDR1 SGHRS, CDR2 YFSETQ. V lost 3 bases, J lost 1 base, and 5 bases stayed unmatched. The length of the CDR3 is 16 residues. The DNA of the CDR3 is TGCGCCAGCAGCTCTGGGACAGGGGGTTTCCAAGAGACCCAGTACTTC. Protein product: CASSSGTGGFQETQYF.

J is TRBJ1-1 and V is TRBV27; no reliable D call. Trimming removed 1 base at V and 0 bases at J, with 9 bases between. The CDR3 consists of 15 residues. Germline lookup yields CDR1 MNHEY and CDR2 SMNVEV (reference sequence). The CDR3 protein is CASSLFARLNTEAFF. The CDR3 DNA reads as TGTGCCAGCAGTTTATTCGCCAGATTGAACACTGAAGCTTTCTTT.

Concerning this clone itself: This sample also contains other DNA sequences that code for the same CDR3. The chain carries TRBV2 and TRBJ2-5, with D possibly TRBD2 on 5 matching bases. Germline V lookup: CDR1 SNHLY, CDR2 FYNNEI. The CDR3 extends over 12 amino acids. The V gene lost 4 bases and the J gene lost 5 bases, with 8 bases spanning the gap. CDR3: CASSGPGETQYF. The CDR3 nucleotides are TGTGCCAGCAGTGGACCGGGGGAGACCCAGTACTTC.

The chain is built from TRBV6-5 and TRBJ2-3; D is undetermined. The V and J ends lost 10 bases and 3 bases respectively, with 14 bases between them. Germline V lookup: CDR1 MNHEY, CDR2 SVGAGI. This CDR3 contains 13 residues. CDR3 nucleotides: TGTGCCACCCAATCTTACGGGACAGATACGCAGTATTTT. This codes for CATQSYGTDTQYF.

V and J are TRBV11-2 and TRBJ1-2, with 7 bases aligning to TRBD1. CDR1 SGHAT and CDR2 FQNNGV come from the germline V gene. J lost 0 bases, V lost 4 bases, and 8 bases had no gene match. The CDR3 totals 16 residues. The CDR3 DNA follows: TGTGCCAGCAGCTCATCACAGGGGACCCCTAACTATGGCTACACCTTC. It translates to CASSSSQGTPNYGYTF.

This sequence joins TRBV6-5 and TRBJ1-5; TRBD1 matches 8 bases. The germline CDR1 and CDR2 sequences are MNHEY and SVGAGI. Trimming removed 10 bases from V and 4 bases from J; junction bases left unmatched: 6. The CDR3 runs 13 residues. In DNA form, the CDR3 reads TGTGCCACAGGGGGACAGGCGAATCAGCCCCAGCATTTT. Its translation is CATGGQANQPQHF.

This sequence joins TRBV18 and TRBJ2-1, with 8 positions matching TRBD2. The CDR3 loop spans 15 amino acids. Looked up from germline, CDR1 is KGHSH and CDR2 is LQKENI. V lost 3 bases and J lost 1; bases outside the gene matches: 2. This CDR3 reads CASSPGGASYNEQFF. The CDR3, as DNA: TGTGCCAGCTCACCCGGGGGGGCTTCCTACAATGAGCAGTTCTTC. Looking up the rest from reference TRBV18 and TRBJ2-1 gives the full variable domain: NAGVMQNPRHLVRRRGQEARLRCSPMKGHSHVYWYRQLPEEGLKFMVYLQKENIIDESGMPKERFSAEFPKEGPSILRIQQVVRGDSAAYFCASSPGGASYNEQFFGPGTRLTVL.

This sequence joins TRBV11-2 and TRBJ1-2, with TRBD1 matching 7 bases. In germline, CDR1 is SGHAT, CDR2 FQNNGV. Trimming removed 0 bases from V and 8 bases from J; junction bases left unmatched: 15. The CDR3 spans 17 residues. The CDR3 DNA follows: TGTGCCAGCAGCTTAGATGCGTCAGAGGGGGCTATTTTGGGCTACACCTTC. Translated, it gives CASSLDASEGAILGYTF.

This clone has only one observation. This chain uses TRBV3-1 (or the pseudogene TRBV3-2) with TRBJ2-2; a possible D gene is TRBD2 (6 bases). V lost 4 bases to trimming and J lost 8 bases, with 11 bases between them. The germline V gene encodes CDR1 LGHDT and CDR2 YNNKEL (reference sequence). This CDR3 has 13 amino acids. CDR3 in amino acids: CASSRPGDGELFF. The DNA for the CDR3 is TGTGCCAGCAGCCGCCCGGGGGATGGGGAGCTGTTTTTT.

This clone was seen a handful of times. The chain combines TRBV19 with TRBJ1-2, with unresolved D. Per germline, CDR1 LNHDA and CDR2 SQIVND (reference sequence). Trimming shortened V by 4 bases and J by 8 bases, and 23 bases separated the two germline ends. The CDR3 is 16 residues long. Written as DNA, the CDR3 is TGTGCCAGTAGTAGCGACCTCGGCCAGCCCAGGAGGGGCTACACCTTC. Translation gives CASSSDLGQPRRGYTF.

The J gene is TRBJ1-2, the V gene TRBV10-3, with a possible D match to TRBD1 (5 bases). This CDR3 region has 14 residues. The ends were cut back, 3 bases at V and 7 bases at J, with 15 bases in the middle. Germline lookup yields CDR1 ENHRY and CDR2 SYGVKD. In DNA, the CDR3 is TGTGCCATCAGTGAAGAGCCAGGGTGGGGTGGCTACACCTTC. Protein sequence: CAISEEPGWGGYTF.

The chain employs TRBV5-4 and TRBJ2-2; 8 bases align to TRBD2. The trim removed 2 bases at V and 0 bases at J, leaving 6 bases unmatched. The CDR3 spans 17 residues. Germline CDR1 SGHNT, CDR2 YYREEE (reference sequence). The CDR3: CASSFPAGGANTGELFF. The CDR3 DNA reads TGTGCCAGCAGCTTCCCTGCGGGAGGAGCGAACACCGGGGAGCTGTTTTTT.

Turning to this clone: Within the sample, other DNA sequences also encode this same CDR3. As DNA, the CDR3 is TGTGCCAGCAGCCAAGCGGGAGGGTCCTACAATGAGCAGTTCTTC. This gives the protein CASSQAGGSYNEQFF. The chain uses TRBV4-2 and TRBJ2-1, with TRBD2 matching 8 bases. V trimming: 1 base; J trimming: 1 base; junction bases outside the gene matches: 0. This CDR3 region has 15 residues. Germline lookup yields CDR1 LGHNA and CDR2 YNFKEQ.

V and J are TRBV19 and TRBJ1-4, with D perhaps matching TRBD1 (6 bases). Deletions cut 7 bases from V and 6 bases from J, with 18 bases between. Germline V gene data show CDR1 as LNHDA and CDR2 as SQIVND (reference sequence). The CDR3 runs to 15 residues. CDR3 amino acids: CASNRGGEDYEKLFF. DNA for the CDR3: TGTGCCAGTAACCGAGGGGGGGAAGATTATGAAAAACTGTTTTTT. The full variable domain, its missing parts supplied by reference TRBV19 and TRBJ1-4, is DGGITQSPKYLFRKEGQNVTLSCEQNLNHDAMYWYRQDPGQGLRLIYYSQIVNDFQKGDIAEGYSVSREKKESFPLTVTSAQKNPTAFYLCASNRGGEDYEKLFFGSGTQLSVL.

V is TRBV7-9 and J is TRBJ1-1; D is perhaps TRBD1 (5 bases). The CDR3 covers 14 residues. Germline V gene data show CDR1 as SEHNR and CDR2 as FQNEAQ (reference sequence). V was shortened by 5 bases and J by 2 bases, with 12 bases between the two germline ends. In DNA form, the CDR3 reads TGTGCCAGCAGCGACCGACAGTATAACACTGAAGCTTTCTTT. This codes for CASSDRQYNTEAFF.